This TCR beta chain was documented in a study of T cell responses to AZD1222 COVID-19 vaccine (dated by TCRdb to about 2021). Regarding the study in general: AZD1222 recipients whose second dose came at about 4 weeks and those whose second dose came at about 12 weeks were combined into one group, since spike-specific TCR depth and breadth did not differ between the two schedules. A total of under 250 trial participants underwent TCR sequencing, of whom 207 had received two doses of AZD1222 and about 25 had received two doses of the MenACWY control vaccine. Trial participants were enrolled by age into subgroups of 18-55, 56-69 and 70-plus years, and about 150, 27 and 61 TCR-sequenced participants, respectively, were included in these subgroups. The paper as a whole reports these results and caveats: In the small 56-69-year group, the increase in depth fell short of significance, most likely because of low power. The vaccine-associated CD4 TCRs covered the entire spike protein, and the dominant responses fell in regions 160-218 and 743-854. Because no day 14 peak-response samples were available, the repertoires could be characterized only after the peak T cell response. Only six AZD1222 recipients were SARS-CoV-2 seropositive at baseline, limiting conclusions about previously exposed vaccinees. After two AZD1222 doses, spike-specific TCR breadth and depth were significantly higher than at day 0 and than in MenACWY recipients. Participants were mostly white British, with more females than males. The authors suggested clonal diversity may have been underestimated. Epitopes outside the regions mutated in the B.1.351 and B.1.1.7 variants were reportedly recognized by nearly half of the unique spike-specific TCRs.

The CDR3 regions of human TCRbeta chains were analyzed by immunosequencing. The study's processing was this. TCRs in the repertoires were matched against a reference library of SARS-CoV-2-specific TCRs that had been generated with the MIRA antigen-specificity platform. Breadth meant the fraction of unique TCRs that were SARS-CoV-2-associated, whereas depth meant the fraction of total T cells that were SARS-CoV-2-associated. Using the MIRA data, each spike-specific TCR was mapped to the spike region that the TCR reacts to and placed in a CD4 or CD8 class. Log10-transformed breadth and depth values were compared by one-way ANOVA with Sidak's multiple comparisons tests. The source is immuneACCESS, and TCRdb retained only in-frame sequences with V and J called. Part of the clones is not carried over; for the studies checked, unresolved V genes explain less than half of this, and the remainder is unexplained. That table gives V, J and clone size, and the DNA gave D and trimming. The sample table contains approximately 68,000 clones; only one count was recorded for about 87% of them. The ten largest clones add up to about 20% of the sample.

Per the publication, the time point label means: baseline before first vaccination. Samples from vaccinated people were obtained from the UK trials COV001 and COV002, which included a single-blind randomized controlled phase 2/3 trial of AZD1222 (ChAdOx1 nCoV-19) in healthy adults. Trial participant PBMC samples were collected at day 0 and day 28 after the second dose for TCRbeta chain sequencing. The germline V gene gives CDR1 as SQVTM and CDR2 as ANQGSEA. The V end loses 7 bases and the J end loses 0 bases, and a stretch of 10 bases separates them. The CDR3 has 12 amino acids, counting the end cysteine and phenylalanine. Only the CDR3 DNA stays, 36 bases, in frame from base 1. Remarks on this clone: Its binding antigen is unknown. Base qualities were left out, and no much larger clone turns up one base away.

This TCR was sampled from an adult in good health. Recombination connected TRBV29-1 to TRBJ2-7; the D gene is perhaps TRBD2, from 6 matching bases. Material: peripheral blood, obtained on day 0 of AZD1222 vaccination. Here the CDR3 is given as CSARESSYEQYF. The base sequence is TGCAGCGCCCGGGAGAGCTCCTACGAGCAGTACTTC.